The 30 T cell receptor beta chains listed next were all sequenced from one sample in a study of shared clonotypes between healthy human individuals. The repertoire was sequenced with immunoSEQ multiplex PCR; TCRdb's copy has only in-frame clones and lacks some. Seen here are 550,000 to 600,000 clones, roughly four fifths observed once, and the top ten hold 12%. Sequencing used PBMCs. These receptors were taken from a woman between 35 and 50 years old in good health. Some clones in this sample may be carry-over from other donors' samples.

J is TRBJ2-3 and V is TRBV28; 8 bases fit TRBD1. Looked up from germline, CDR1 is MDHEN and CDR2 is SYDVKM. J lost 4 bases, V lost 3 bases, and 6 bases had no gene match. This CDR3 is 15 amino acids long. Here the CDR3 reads CASSLGTGGPDTQYF. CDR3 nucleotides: TGTGCCAGCAGTTTGGGGACAGGAGGGCCAGATACGCAGTATTTT.

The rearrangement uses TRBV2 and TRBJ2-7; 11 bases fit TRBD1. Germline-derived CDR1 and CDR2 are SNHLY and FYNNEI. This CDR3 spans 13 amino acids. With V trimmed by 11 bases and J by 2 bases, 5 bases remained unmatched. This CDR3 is CAEGQGVTYEQYF. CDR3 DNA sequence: TGTGCCGAGGGACAGGGGGTTACCTACGAGCAGTACTTC.

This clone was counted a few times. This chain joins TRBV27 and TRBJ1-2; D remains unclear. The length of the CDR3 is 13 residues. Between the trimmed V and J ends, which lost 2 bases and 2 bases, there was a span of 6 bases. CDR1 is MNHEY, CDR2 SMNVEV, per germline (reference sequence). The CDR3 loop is CASSLDENYGYTF. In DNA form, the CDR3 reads TGTGCCAGCAGTTTAGACGAAAACTATGGCTACACCTTC.

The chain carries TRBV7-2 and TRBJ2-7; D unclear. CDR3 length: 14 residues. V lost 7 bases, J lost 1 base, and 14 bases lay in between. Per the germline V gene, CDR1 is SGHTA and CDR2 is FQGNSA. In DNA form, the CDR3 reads TGTGCCAGCACCCCAGGTCAGGTTTCCTACGAGCAGTACTTC. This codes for CASTPGQVSYEQYF.

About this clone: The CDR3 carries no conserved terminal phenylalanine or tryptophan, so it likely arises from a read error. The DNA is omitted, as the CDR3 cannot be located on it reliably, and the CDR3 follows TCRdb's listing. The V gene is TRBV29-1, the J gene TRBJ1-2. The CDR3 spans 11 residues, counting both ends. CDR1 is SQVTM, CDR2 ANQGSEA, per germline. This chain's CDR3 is CSESSNYGYAL.

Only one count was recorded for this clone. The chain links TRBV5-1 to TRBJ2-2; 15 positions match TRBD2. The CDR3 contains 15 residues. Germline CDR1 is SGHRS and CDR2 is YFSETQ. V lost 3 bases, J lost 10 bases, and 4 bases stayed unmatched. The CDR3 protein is CASSSGLAGGSELFF. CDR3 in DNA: TGCGCCAGCAGCTCGGGACTAGCGGGAGGTTCGGAGCTGTTTTTT.

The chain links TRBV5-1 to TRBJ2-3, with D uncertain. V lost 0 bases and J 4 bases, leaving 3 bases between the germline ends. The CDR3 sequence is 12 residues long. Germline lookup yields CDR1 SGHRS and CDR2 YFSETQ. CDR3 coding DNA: TGCGCCAGCAGCTTGGTTTCAGATACGCAGTATTTT. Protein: CASSLVSDTQYF.

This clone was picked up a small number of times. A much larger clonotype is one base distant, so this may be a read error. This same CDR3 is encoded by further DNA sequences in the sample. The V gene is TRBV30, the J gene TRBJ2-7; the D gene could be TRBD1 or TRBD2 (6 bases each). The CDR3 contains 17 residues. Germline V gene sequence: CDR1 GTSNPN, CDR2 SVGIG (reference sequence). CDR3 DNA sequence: TGTGCATGGAGGGGGGACCACGGGACGTTAAGACCCTACGAGCAGTACTTC. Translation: CAWRGDHGTLRPYEQYF.

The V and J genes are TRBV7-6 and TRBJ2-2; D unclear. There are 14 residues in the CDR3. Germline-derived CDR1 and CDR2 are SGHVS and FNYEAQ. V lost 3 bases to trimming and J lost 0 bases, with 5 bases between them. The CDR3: CASSFNPNTGELFF. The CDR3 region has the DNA TGTGCCAGCAGCTTTAACCCGAACACCGGGGAGCTGTTTTTT. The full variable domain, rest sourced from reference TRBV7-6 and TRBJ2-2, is GAGVSQSPRYKVTKRGQDVALRCDPISGHVSLYWYRQALGQGPEFLTYFNYEAQQDKSGLPNDRFSAERPEGSISTLTIQRTEQRDSAMYRCASSFNPNTGELFFGEGSRLTVL.

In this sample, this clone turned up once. In nucleotides, the CDR3 is TGTGCCAGCAGCTTGGTCAATCGGGAGACCCAGTACTTC. It specifies CASSLVNRETQYF. The chain joins TRBV5-4 to TRBJ2-5; D gene unclear. Deletions cut 0 bases from V and 5 bases from J, with 8 bases between. CDR3 size: 13 residues. Germline lookup yields CDR1 SGHNT and CDR2 YYREEE (reference sequence).

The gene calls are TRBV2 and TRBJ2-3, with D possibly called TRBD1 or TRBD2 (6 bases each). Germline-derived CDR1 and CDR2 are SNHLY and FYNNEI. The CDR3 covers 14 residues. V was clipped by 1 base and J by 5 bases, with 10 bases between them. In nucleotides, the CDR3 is TGTGCCAGCAGTGAAGGGGGGGCTCGAGATACGCAGTATTTT. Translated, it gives CASSEGGARDTQYF. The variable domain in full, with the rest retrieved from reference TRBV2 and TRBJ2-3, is EPEVTQTPSHQVTQMGQEVILRCVPISNHLYFYWYRQILGQKVEFLVSFYNNEISEKSEIFDDQFSVERPDGSNFTLKIRSTKLEDSAMYFCASSEGGARDTQYFGPGTRLTVL.

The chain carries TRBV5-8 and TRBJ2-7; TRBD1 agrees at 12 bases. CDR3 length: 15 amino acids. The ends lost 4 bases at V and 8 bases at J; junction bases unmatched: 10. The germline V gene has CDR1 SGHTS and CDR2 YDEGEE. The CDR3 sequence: CASSLPGTGGEKQYF. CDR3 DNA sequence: TGTGCCAGCAGCCTGCCCGGGACAGGGGGCGAAAAGCAGTACTTC.

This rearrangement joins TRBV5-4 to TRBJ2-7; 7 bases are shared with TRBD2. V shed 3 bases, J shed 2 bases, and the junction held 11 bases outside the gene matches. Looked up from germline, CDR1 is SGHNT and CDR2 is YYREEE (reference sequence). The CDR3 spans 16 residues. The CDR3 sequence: CASSSGLGIGAYEQYF. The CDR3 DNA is TGTGCCAGCAGCTCCGGACTAGGAATTGGCGCCTACGAGCAGTACTTC.

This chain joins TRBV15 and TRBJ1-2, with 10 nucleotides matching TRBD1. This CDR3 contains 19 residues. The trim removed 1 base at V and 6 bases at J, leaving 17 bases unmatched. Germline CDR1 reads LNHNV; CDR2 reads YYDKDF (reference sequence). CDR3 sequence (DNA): TGTGCCACCAGCAGAGGCACCCCGGGACAGGGGACAGGGTGGCATGGCTACACCTTC. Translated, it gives CATSRGTPGQGTGWHGYTF. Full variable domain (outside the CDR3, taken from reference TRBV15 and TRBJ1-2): DAMVIQNPRYQVTQFGKPVTLSCSQTLNHNVMYWYQQKSSQAPKLLFHYYDKDFNNEADTPDNFQSRRPNTSFCFLDIRSPGLGDTAMYLCATSRGTPGQGTGWHGYTFGSGTRLTVV.

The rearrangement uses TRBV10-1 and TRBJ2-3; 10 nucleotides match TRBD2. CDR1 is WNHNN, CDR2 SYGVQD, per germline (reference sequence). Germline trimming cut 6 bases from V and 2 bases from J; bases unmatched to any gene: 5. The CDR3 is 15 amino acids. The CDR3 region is CASSPGLAITDTQYF. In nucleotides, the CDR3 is TGCGCCAGCAGCCCGGGACTAGCGATCACAGATACGCAGTATTTT.

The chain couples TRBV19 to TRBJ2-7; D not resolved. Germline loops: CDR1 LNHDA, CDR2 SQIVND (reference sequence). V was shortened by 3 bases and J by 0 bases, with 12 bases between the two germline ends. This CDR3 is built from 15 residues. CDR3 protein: CASSMGRVGSYEQYF. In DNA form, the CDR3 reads TGTGCCAGTAGTATGGGAAGGGTTGGCTCCTACGAGCAGTACTTC.

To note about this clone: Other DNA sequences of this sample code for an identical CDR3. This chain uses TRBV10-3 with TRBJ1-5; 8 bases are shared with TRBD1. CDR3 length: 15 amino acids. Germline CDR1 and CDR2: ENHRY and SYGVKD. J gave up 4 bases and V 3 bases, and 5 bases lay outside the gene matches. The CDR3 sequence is CAISDLGQGNQPQHF. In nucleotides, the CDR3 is TGTGCCATCAGTGATTTAGGACAGGGTAATCAGCCCCAGCATTTT.

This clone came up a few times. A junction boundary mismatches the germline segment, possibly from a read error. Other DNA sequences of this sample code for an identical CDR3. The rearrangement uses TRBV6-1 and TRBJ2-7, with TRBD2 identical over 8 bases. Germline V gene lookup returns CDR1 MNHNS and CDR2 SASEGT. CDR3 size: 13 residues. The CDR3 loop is CASSVSGAYEQYF. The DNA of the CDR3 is TGTGCCAGTAGTGTTAGCGGGGCCTACGAGCAGTACTTC.

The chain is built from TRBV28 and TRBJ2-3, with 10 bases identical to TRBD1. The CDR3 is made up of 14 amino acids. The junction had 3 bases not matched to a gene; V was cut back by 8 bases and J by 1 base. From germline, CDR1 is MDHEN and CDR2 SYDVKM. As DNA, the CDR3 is TGTGCCAGCCGGGGGACAGGGGGCACAGATACGCAGTATTTT. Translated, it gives CASRGTGGTDTQYF.

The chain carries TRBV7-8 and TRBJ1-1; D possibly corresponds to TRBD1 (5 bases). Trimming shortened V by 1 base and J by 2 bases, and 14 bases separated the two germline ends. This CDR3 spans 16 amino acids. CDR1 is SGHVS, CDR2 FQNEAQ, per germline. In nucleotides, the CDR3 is TGTGCCAGCAGCTTAGTGGGAGTGTGGGGCAACACTGAAGCTTTCTTT. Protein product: CASSLVGVWGNTEAFF.

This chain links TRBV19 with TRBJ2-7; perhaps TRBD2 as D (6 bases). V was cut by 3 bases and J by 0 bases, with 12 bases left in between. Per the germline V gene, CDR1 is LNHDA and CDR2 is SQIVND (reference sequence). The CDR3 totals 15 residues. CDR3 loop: CASSMGLSSSYEQYF. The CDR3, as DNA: TGTGCCAGTAGTATGGGACTTAGTAGCTCCTACGAGCAGTACTTC.

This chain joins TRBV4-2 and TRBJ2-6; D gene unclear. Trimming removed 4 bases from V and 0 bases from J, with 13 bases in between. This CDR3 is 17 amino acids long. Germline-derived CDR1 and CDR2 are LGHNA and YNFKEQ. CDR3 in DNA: TGTGCCAGCAGCCTCGGCGAGACGAGCTCTGGGGCCAACGTCCTGACTTTC. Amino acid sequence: CASSLGETSSGANVLTF.

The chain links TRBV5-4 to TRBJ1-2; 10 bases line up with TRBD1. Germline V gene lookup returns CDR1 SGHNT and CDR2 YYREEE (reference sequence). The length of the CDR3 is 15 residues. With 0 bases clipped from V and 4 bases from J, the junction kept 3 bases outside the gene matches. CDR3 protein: CASSLAGTGVYGYTF. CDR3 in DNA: TGTGCCAGCAGCTTGGCCGGGACAGGGGTCTATGGCTACACCTTC. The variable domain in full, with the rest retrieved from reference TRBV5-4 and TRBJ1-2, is ETGVTQSPTHLIKTRGQQVTLRCSSQSGHNTVSWYQQALGQGPQFIFQYYREEENGRGNFPPRFSGLQFPNYSSELNVNALELDDSALYLCASSLAGTGVYGYTFGSGTRLTVV.

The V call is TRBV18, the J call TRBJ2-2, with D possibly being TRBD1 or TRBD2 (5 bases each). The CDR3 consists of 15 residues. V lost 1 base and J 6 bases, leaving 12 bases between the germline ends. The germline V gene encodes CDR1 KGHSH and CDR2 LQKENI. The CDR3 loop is CASSPRDPGAGELFF. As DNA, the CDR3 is TGTGCCAGCTCACCACGGGACCCCGGGGCCGGGGAGCTGTTTTTT.

Here the CDR3 reads CASSPRTGIAEKLFF. The CDR3 DNA follows: TGTGCCAGCAGCCCTCGGACAGGTATAGCCGAAAAACTGTTTTTT. V gene TRBV7-9 combines with J gene TRBJ1-4, with 7 bases fitting TRBD1. Germline assignment: CDR1 SEHNR and CDR2 FQNEAQ (reference sequence). The V and J ends lost 5 bases and 8 bases, in that order; junction bases with no gene match: 11. The CDR3 extends over 15 amino acids.

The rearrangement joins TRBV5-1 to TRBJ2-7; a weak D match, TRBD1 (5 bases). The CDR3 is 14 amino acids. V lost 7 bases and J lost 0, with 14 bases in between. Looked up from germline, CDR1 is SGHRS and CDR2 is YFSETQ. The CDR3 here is CASGLTASSYEQYF. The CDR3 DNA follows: TGCGCCAGCGGGTTGACAGCCTCCTCCTACGAGCAGTACTTC.

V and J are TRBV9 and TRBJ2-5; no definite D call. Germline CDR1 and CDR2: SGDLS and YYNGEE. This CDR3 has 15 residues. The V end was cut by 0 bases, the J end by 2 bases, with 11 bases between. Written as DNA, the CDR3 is TGTGCCAGCAGCGTAGGTCAGGTGGTTCAAGAGACCCAGTACTTC. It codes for CASSVGQVVQETQYF.

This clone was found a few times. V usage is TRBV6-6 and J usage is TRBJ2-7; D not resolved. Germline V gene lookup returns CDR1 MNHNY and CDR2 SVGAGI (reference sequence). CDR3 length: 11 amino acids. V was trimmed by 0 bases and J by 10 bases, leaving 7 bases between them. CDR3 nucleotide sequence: TGTGCCAGCAGTTACTCGTTTATTCAGTACTTC. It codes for CASSYSFIQYF.

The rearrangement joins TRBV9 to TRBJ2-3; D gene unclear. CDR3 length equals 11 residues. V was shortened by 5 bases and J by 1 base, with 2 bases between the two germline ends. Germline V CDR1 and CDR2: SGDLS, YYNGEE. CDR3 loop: CASRGTDTQYF. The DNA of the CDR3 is TGTGCCAGCAGGGGCACAGATACGCAGTATTTT.

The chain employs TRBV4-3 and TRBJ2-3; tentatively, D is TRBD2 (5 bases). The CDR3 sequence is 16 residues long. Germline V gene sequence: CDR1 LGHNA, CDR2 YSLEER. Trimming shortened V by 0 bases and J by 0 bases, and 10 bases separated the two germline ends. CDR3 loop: CASSQESSTSTDTQYF. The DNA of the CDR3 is TGCGCCAGCAGCCAAGAATCTAGCACTAGCACAGATACGCAGTATTTT.